This T cell receptor (beta chain) appears in the sequencing data of a study of control samples from healthy donors and cancer patients. Profiling relied on immunoSEQ multiplex PCR, and the TCRdb table lists in-frame clones only, not all of them. The top ten hold about 3% of the sample, which has approximately 100,000 clones, just under 95% seen once. This clone showed up just a few times. The V end lost 5 bases, the J end lost 0 bases, and 17 bases lay between the germline ends. Germline CDR1 is SNHLY and CDR2 is FYNNEI. This CDR3 is 18 amino acids long. Sequencing input: blood. The V gene is TRBV2, the J gene TRBJ1-6; TRBD1 is a possible D gene (6 bases). This receptor was taken from a human donor in good health. The donor label of this sample is uncertain. CDR3 region: CASSRIPRGSSYNSPLHF. CDR3 bases: TGTGCCAGCAGTCGAATCCCCAGGGGAAGCTCCTATAATTCACCCCTCCACTTT. The full variable domain, in which reference TRBV2 and TRBJ1-6 provide the parts outside the CDR3, is EPEVTQTPSHQVTQMGQEVILRCVPISNHLYFYWYRQILGQKVEFLVSFYNNEISEKSEIFDDQFSVERPDGSNFTLKIRSTKLEDSAMYFCASSRIPRGSSYNSPLHFGNGTRLTVT.